This T cell receptor (beta chain) was sequenced for a study of regulatory dendritic cells for organ transplantation. General study points: Memory CD8+ T cells were the most oligoclonal; naive cells were highly diverse.

Note on this clone: Its target is not known.

CD4+ or CD8+ T cells were sorted as naive CD45RA+ or memory CD45RO+. Using immunoSEQ multiplex PCR, the repertoire was profiled, and TCRdb retains in-frame clones only, with some absent. Among 9,000 to 13,000 clones, about 75% were seen once, and the ten largest hold approximately 17%. The CDR3 is made up of 14 amino acids. V was pared by 0 bases and J by 1 base, with 9 bases between. Germline V gives CDR1 SQVTM, CDR2 ANQGSEA. The specimen sequenced was memory CD8+ T cells from blood. Subset in this sample: CD45RO+ memory T cells. The TCR sequence derives from a human donor in good health. The V call is TRBV29-1, the J call TRBJ1-2; D not certain. The CDR3: CSVEDLDINYGYTF. CDR3 sequence (DNA): TGCAGCGTTGAAGATCTTGATATTAACTATGGCTACACCTTC.